The 12 T cell receptor beta chains below come from one sample, sequenced in a study of T-cell memory formation after mild COVID-19. TCRdb redid the calling of the 5' RACE reads with MiXCR, one entry per CDR3 protein. The sample carries around 510,000 distinct CDR3 sequences, about 22% recorded once. The sequencing sample was made of PBMCs or a T cell subset sorted from them (not recorded which). The receptors were sampled from an adult woman who had mild COVID-19 (a few samples of this study predate the infection). Cell type and time point are not known.

This clonotype was counted a few times. The rearrangement links TRBV12-3 or TRBV12-4 to TRBJ1-2; TRBD1 matches at 8 bases. The CDR3 has 14 residues. With 3 bases clipped from V and 3 bases from J, the junction kept 3 bases outside the gene matches. Here the CDR3 reads CASSFWGQDYGYTF. The CDR3 coding sequence is TGTGCCAGCAGTTTTTGGGGACAGGACTATGGCTACACCTTC.

In this sample, this clonotype turned up a few times. This chain uses TRBV7-9 with TRBJ2-1; the D is unclear. CDR1 is SEHNR, CDR2 FQNEAQ, per germline (reference sequence). This CDR3 region has 13 residues. Trimming removed 4 bases at V and 4 bases at J, with 8 bases between. The CDR3 region is CASSWADYNEQFF. The CDR3 coding sequence is TGTGCCAGCAGCTGGGCAGATTACAATGAGCAGTTCTTC.

In this sample, this clonotype turned up a few times. The rearrangement uses TRBV5-1 and TRBJ2-1; D unresolved. V was clipped by 0 bases and J by 0 bases, with 7 bases between them. There are 15 residues in the CDR3. The germline V gene encodes CDR1 SGHRS and CDR2 YFSETQ. CDR3 nucleotide sequence: TGCGCCAGCAGCTTGGGAGCGACCTCCTACAATGAGCAGTTCTTC. This sequence encodes CASSLGATSYNEQFF.

This clonotype was seen a few times. The chain couples TRBV7-2 to TRBJ2-1; D possibly corresponds to TRBD2 (6 bases). Germline loops: CDR1 SGHTA, CDR2 FQGNSA. V shed 5 bases and J shed 7 bases, with 12 bases lying between them. The CDR3 is 13 residues long. CDR3 amino acids: CASSQTLANEQFF. CDR3 in DNA: TGTGCCAGCAGCCAGACCCTAGCGAATGAGCAGTTCTTC. The full variable domain, its missing parts supplied by reference TRBV7-2 and TRBJ2-1, is GAGVSQSPSNKVTEKGKDVELRCDPISGHTALYWYRQSLGQGLEFLIYFQGNSAPDKSGLPSDRFSAERTGGSVSTLTIQRTQQEDSAVYLCASSQTLANEQFFGPGTRLTVL.

The genes are TRBV5-5 and TRBJ1-1, with 7 nucleotides matching TRBD1. Germline V CDR1 and CDR2: SGHKS, YYEKEE (reference sequence). V dropped 2 bases and J dropped 5; count of bases not matched to a gene: 9. The CDR3 runs to 15 residues. This CDR3 is CASSFREDRLTEAFF. In DNA, the CDR3 is TGTGCCAGCAGCTTTAGGGAGGACAGGTTGACTGAAGCTTTCTTT. Based on the CDR3 plus reference TRBV5-5 and TRBJ1-1, the full variable domain is DAGVTQSPTHLIKTRGQQVTLRCSPISGHKSVSWYQQVLGQGPQFIFQYYEKEERGRGNFPDRFSARQFPNYSSELNVNALLLGDSALYLCASSFREDRLTEAFFGQGTRLTVV.

V is TRBV4-2 and J is TRBJ2-1; 10 bases are shared with TRBD2. Trimming removed 4 bases from V and 3 bases from J; junction bases left unmatched: 6. This CDR3 contains 16 residues. CDR1 is LGHNA, CDR2 YNFKEQ, per germline. In DNA form, the CDR3 reads TGTGCCAGCAGCCCCTCGACTAGCGGGCTCTACAATGAGCAGTTCTTC. Protein sequence: CASSPSTSGLYNEQFF.

The chain has TRBV24-1 and TRBJ2-3; 8 bases are a match to TRBD1. CDR3 length: 17 residues. The trim removed 4 bases at V and 5 bases at J, leaving 13 bases unmatched. Germline loops: CDR1 KGHDR, CDR2 SFDVKD. The CDR3 protein is CATSDPGTGRHKDTQYF. CDR3 in DNA: TGTGCCACCAGTGACCCAGGGACAGGCAGACACAAAGATACGCAGTATTTT.

This clonotype turned up a few times. The chain is built from TRBV19 and TRBJ2-7; tentative D call: TRBD1 (5 bases). The CDR3 runs to 13 residues. V was pared by 3 bases and J by 3 bases, with 9 bases between. The V gene's germline CDR1 is LNHDA and CDR2 SQIVND (reference sequence). The CDR3 reads CASSMVGDYEQYF. The CDR3 DNA reads as TGTGCCAGTAGTATGGTAGGGGACTACGAGCAGTACTTC.

This clonotype was detected a few times. The chain carries TRBV12-3 or TRBV12-4 and TRBJ1-2; D possibly corresponds to TRBD1 (6 bases). This CDR3 has 14 amino acids. Trimming took off 5 bases at V and 5 bases at J, with 15 bases between the two ends. The CDR3 DNA is TGTGCCAGCAGTCCTAGCAGGGGAGGATATGGCTACACCTTC. Encoded protein: CASSPSRGGYGYTF.

The sample holds a few counts of this clonotype. The chain uses TRBV7-9 and TRBJ2-2, with D tentatively TRBD1 (5 bases). Germline assignment: CDR1 SEHNR and CDR2 FQNEAQ (reference sequence). The CDR3 covers 16 residues. V gave up 0 bases and J gave up 4 bases, with 12 bases separating them. CDR3 nucleotide sequence: TGTGCCAGCAGCTTAGCGCGACAGCCTACCACCGGGGAGCTGTTTTTT. This sequence encodes CASSLARQPTTGELFF.

The sample holds a few counts of this clonotype. The chain recombines TRBV6-4 with TRBJ1-2; D possibly corresponds to TRBD1 (6 bases). From germline, CDR1 is MRHNA and CDR2 SNTAGT. V lost 5 bases, J lost 4 bases, and 14 bases lay in between. This CDR3 comprises 14 residues. The CDR3 loop reads CASSPGGTPYGYTF. CDR3 sequence (DNA): TGTGCCAGCAGTCCTGGAGGGACACCCTATGGCTACACCTTC.

The rearrangement links TRBV4-1 to TRBJ2-6; no definite D call. Trimming removed 5 bases at V and 0 bases at J, with 11 bases between. The CDR3 consists of 16 residues. Per germline, CDR1 MGHRA and CDR2 YSYEKL. Here the CDR3 DNA reads TGCGCCAGCAGCTATTCGATGGGCTCTGGGGCCAACGTCCTGACTTTC. Encoded protein: CASSYSMGSGANVLTF.